This entry is about one T cell receptor (beta chain). The antigen it binds to is not known. Base qualities were left out, and no much larger clone turns up one base away. This entry belongs to a study of blood T cell repertoires in COVID-19 (dated by TCRdb to the early 2020s). Broadly, across the study: Samples covering the acute and convalescent phases of COVID-19 were provided by collaborators in the United States, Italy and Spain. Samples came from the ongoing ImmuneRACE study (first 160 participants) plus 1,254 subjects from 6 global collaborators. Subjects who had been exposed to COVID-19, were actively infected with it, or had recovered from it provided the deeply sampled blood TCRbeta repertoires that made up the dataset. The repertoires were released in a freely available public database intended as a resource for research on the immune response to SARS-CoV-2. Where available, HLA class I and class II types were obtained from metadata supplied by the sample provider rather than from assay-based typing. The sample metadata nearly always contained a de-identified subject ID, COVID-19 status, age in years and sex. The material from the prospective study consisted of cDNA or gDNA derived from T cells, B-cell-depleted T cells, or PBMCs.

The paper as a whole reports these results and caveats: The amount of clinical and demographic metadata varied by source and participant and was provided uncurated.

In the prospective study, participants were roughly 18 to 100 years old, resided in about two dozen geographic areas of the United States, and were enrolled through a virtual design. In the prospective study, participants were assigned to cohorts based on the clinical history participants reported in a screening survey and a study questionnaire. Exposed participants had been in contact, within 2 weeks of entering the study, with a person who had a PCR-confirmed or clinician-diagnosed case of COVID-19. In the prospective study, mobile phlebotomists collected whole blood, serum and a nasopharyngeal or oropharyngeal swab from each participant. Participants in the prospective study had the option to provide additional blood draws and questionnaires over a 2-month period. Before DNA extraction, prospective study blood samples were shipped either frozen or at room temperature. The immunoSEQ Assay, a bias-controlled multiplex PCR, was used to amplify TCRbeta CDR3 regions from genomic DNA. Processing in the source paper ran as follows. The number of nucleated cells in each sample was estimated from the amplification of reference gene primers within the assay. To quantify the absolute abundance of each unique TCRbeta CDR3 rearrangement, sequence reads were collapsed and filtered. For each sample, productive Simpson clonality was calculated as the square root of Simpson's diversity index across productive rearrangements. This immuneACCESS table, as held by TCRdb, lists in-frame sequences with V and J called but not all clones. Of the missing ones, under half trace to an unresolved V gene in checked studies; the others have no known cause. V and J calls and clone size follow that table, whereas D and trimming were derived from the DNA. The sample yields 350,000 to 450,000 clones; roughly nine tenths were counted once. 0.8% to 0.9% of the sample is in the top ten clones.

A distance of 7 bases separates the germline ends of V and J, which lose 0 bases and 4 bases respectively. CDR1 and CDR2, looked up from the germline V gene, are SGHRS and YFSETQ. Including cysteine and phenylalanine, the CDR3 has 14 amino acids. The sequence is cut down to CDR3 DNA, 42 bases in frame from base 1. The sequence was collected from a woman in her thirties or forties who had been exposed to COVID-19. This receptor chain uses TRBV5-1 and TRBJ2-2; too little of a D gene remains to name it. Sequencing used PBMCs or T cells enriched from blood (not recorded which). The base sequence is TGCGCCAGCAGCTTGGATGGCTCCACCGGGGAGCTGTTTTTT. Translated, this gives CASSLDGSTGELFF.